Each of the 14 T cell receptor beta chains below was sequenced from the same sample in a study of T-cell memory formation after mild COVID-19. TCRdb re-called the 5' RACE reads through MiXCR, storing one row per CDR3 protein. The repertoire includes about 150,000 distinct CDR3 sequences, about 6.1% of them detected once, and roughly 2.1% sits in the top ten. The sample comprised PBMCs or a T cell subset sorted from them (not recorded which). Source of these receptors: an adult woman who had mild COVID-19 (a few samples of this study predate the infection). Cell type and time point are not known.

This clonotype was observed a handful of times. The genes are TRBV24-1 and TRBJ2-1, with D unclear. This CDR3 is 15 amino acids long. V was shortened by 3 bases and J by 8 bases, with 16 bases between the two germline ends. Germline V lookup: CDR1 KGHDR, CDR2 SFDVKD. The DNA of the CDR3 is TGTGCCACCAGTGATCAGGACCTAACCGTCCATGAGCAGTTCTTC. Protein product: CATSDQDLTVHEQFF.

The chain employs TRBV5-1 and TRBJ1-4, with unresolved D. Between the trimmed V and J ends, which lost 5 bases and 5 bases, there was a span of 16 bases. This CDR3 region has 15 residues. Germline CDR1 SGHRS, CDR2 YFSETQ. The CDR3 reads CASSSIFQSNEKLFF. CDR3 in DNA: TGCGCCAGCAGTTCGATATTCCAATCAAATGAAAAACTGTTTTTT.

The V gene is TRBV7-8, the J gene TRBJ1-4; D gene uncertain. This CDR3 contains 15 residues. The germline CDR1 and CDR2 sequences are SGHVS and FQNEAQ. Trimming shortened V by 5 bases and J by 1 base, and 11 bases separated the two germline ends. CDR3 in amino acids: CASSLNTGTNEKLFF. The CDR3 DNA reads TGTGCCAGCAGCCTCAACACCGGAACTAATGAAAAACTGTTTTTT.

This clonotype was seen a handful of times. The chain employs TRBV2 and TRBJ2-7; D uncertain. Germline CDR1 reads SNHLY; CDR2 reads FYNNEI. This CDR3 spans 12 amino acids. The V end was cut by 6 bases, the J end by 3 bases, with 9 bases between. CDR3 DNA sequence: TGTGCCAGCAGAGTGACATTCTACGAGCAGTACTTC. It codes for CASRVTFYEQYF. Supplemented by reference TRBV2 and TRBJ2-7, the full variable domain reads EPEVTQTPSHQVTQMGQEVILRCVPISNHLYFYWYRQILGQKVEFLVSFYNNEISEKSEIFDDQFSVERPDGSNFTLKIRSTKLEDSAMYFCASRVTFYEQYFGPGTRLTVT.

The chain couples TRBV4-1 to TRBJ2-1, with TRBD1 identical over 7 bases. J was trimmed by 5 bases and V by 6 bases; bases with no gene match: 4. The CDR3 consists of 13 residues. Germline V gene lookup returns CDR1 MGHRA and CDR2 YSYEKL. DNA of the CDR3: TGCGCCAGCAGGTGGCAGGGGGACAATGAGCAGTTCTTC. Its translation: CASRWQGDNEQFF.

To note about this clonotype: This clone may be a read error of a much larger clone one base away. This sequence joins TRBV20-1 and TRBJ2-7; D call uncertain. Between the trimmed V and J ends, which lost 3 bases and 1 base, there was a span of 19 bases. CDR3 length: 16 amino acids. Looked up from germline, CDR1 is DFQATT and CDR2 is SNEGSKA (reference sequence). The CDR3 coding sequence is TGCAGTGCTAGCCCTCCACTCTTTCCGAAATCCTACGAGCAGTACTTC. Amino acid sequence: CSASPPLFPKSYEQYF.

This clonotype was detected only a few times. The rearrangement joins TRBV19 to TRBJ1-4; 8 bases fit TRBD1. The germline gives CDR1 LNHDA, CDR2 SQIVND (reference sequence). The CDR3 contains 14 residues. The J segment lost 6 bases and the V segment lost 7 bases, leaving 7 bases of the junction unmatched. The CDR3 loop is CASNAGTGDEKLFF. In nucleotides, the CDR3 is TGTGCCAGTAATGCCGGGACAGGAGATGAAAAACTGTTTTTT. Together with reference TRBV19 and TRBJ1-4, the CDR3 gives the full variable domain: DGGITQSPKYLFRKEGQNVTLSCEQNLNHDAMYWYRQDPGQGLRLIYYSQIVNDFQKGDIAEGYSVSREKKESFPLTVTSAQKNPTAFYLCASNAGTGDEKLFFGSGTQLSVL.

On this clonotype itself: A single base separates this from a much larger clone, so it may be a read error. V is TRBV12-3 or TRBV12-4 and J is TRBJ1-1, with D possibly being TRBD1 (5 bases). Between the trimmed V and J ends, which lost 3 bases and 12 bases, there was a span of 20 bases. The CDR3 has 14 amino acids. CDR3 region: CASSLWRGSQESFF. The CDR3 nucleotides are TGTGCCAGCAGTTTGTGGCGGGGGTCACAAGAATCTTTCTTT.

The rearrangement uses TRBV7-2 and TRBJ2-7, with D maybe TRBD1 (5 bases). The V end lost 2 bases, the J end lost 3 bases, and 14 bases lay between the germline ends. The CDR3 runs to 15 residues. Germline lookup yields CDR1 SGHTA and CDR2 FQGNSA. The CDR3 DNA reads TGTGCCAGCAGCTTAATGGCTCAGGGAAACTACGAGCAGTACTTC. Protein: CASSLMAQGNYEQYF. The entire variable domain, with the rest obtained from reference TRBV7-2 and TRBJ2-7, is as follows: GAGVSQSPSNKVTEKGKDVELRCDPISGHTALYWYRQSLGQGLEFLIYFQGNSAPDKSGLPSDRFSAERTGGSVSTLTIQRTQQEDSAVYLCASSLMAQGNYEQYFGPGTRLTVT.

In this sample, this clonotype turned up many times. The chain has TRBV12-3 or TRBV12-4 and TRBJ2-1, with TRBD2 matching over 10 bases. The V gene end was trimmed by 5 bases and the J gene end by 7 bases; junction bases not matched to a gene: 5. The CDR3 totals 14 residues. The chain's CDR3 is CASSPTSGWNEQFF. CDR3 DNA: TGTGCCAGCAGTCCGACTAGCGGGTGGAATGAGCAGTTCTTC.

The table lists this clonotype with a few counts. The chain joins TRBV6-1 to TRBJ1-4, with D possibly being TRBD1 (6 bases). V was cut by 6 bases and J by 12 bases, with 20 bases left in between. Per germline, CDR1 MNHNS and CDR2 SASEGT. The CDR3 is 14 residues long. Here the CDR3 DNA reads TGTGCCAGCAGGACACCGGACAGCCGAAGGGAACTGTTTTTT. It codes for CASRTPDSRRELFF.

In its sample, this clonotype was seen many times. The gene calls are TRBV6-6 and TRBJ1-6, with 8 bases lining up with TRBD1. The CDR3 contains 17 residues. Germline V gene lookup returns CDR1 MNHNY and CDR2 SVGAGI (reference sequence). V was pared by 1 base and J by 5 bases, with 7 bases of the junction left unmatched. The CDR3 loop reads CASSYFLGTGNNSPLHF. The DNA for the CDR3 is TGTGCCAGCAGTTACTTTCTTGGGACAGGCAATAATTCACCCCTCCACTTT.

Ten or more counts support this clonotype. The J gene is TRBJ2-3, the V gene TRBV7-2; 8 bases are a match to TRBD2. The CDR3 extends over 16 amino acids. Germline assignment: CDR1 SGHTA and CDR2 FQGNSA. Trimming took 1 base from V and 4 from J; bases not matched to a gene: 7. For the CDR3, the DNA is TGTGCCAGCAGCTTAGGTAGCGGGAAAAGGGCAGATACGCAGTATTTT. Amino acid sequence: CASSLGSGKRADTQYF.

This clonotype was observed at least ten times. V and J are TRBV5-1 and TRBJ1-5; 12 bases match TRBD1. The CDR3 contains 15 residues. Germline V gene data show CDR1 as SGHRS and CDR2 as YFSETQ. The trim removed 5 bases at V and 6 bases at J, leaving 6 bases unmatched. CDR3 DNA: TGCGCCAGCAGGGCCGGGACAGGGGGCAGTCAGCCCCAGCATTTT. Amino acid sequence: CASRAGTGGSQPQHF.